The 19 T cell receptor beta chains given below trace back to one sample, sequenced in a study of tumor-infiltrating lymphocytes in oesophageal squamous cell carcinoma. TCRdb re-analysed the PCR reads in MiXCR, keeping a single row per CDR3 protein. The sample includes just over 15,000 distinct CDR3 sequences, around half seen only once; the top ten take roughly 35%. The sequenced sample consisted of esophageal tumor tissue. The receptors were gathered from a female donor with esophageal squamous cell carcinoma.

To note about this clonotype: Relative to the germline gene, one junction end is altered; a read error may explain this. This chain links TRBV12-3 or TRBV12-4 with TRBJ2-5; D is perhaps TRBD1 or TRBD2 (5 bases each). The CDR3 is made up of 15 amino acids. The CDR3 DNA reads TGTGCCAGCAGTCTCGCCGGGACCATAAGGTCACCCCTCCACTTC. Translation: CASSLAGTIRSPLHF.

This clonotype was seen once. The J gene is TRBJ1-1, the V gene TRBV28; tentatively, D is TRBD1 (5 bases). Looked up from germline, CDR1 is MDHEN and CDR2 is SYDVKM. This CDR3 is built from 15 residues. V was pared by 3 bases and J by 5 bases, with 16 bases between. CDR3 sequence reads: CASSFHAGGETEAFF. The CDR3 region has the DNA TGTGCCAGCAGTTTCCACGCCGGGGGTGAAACTGAAGCTTTCTTT.

This clonotype has at least ten counts. This may be a read error, as it is one base from a much larger clone. This chain joins TRBV12-3 or TRBV12-4 and TRBJ2-1; D is perhaps TRBD1 (5 bases). This CDR3 spans 12 amino acids. V was cut by 3 bases and J by 10 bases, with 10 bases left in between. CDR3 sequence (DNA): TGTGCCAGCAGTTTTCAGGGCCACGAGCAGTTCTTC. This codes for CASSFQGHEQFF.

This clonotype was observed many times. One junction end does not reproduce the germline sequence, and a read error may be involved. The chain employs TRBV7-2 and TRBJ2-3; 8 bases are shared with TRBD1. The CDR3 loop spans 17 amino acids. CDR1 is SGHTA, CDR2 FQGNSA, per germline. DNA for the CDR3: TGTGCCAGAAGCTTAGTCCTGGCAGGGGGCGCCGCAGATACGCAGTATTTT. This codes for CARSLVLAGGAADTQYF.

The rearrangement uses TRBV2 and TRBJ1-4, with no clear D. Germline V gene data show CDR1 as SNHLY and CDR2 as FYNNEI. The length of the CDR3 is 15 residues. Trimming took 5 bases from V and 7 from J, leaving 17 bases between them. CDR3 DNA sequence: TGTGCCAGCAGTATCGACACCGCAGGTAGTGAAAAACTGTTTTTT. Amino acids: CASSIDTAGSEKLFF.

This clonotype is medium-sized (0.01 to 0.1%). The V and J genes are TRBV11-2 and TRBJ1-1; D is undetermined. This CDR3 has 14 residues. The V and J ends lost 3 bases and 1 base respectively, with 9 bases between them. Germline lookup yields CDR1 SGHAT and CDR2 FQNNGV. The CDR3 protein is CASSFSGSNTEAFF. The CDR3 nucleotides read TGTGCCAGCAGCTTTTCGGGATCGAACACTGAAGCTTTCTTT.

This clonotype showed up just once. V and J are TRBV7-2 and TRBJ2-5; perhaps TRBD1 as D (5 bases). The DNA end lines up better with TRBJ2-1; the J call may be wrong. The length of the CDR3 is 15 residues. Germline CDR1 is SGHTA and CDR2 is FQGNSA. Here the CDR3 reads CASSLDSPPRGEQFF. The CDR3, as DNA: TGTGCCAGCAGCTTAGACTCCCCGCCAAGGGGTGAGCAGTTCTTC.

The CDR3 sequence: CASSLWGKLSSYEQYF. The CDR3, as DNA: TGTGCCAGCAGCTTATGGGGCAAACTCTCCTCCTACGAGCAGTACTTC. The V call is TRBV7-6, the J call TRBJ2-1; a possible D gene is TRBD1 (5 bases). The DNA matches TRBJ2-7 better at its end, which makes the J call doubtful. The CDR3 sequence is 16 residues long. The germline V gene encodes CDR1 SGHVS and CDR2 FNYEAQ.

The CDR3 nucleotides are TGTGCCAGCAGCTTAGGACAGGGGGGCACAGATACGCAGTATTTT. Translated, it gives CASSLGQGGTDTQYF. V and J are TRBV7-8 and TRBJ2-3; 9 bases match TRBD1. The germline gives CDR1 SGHVS, CDR2 FQNEAQ. The CDR3 spans 15 residues. After removal of 1 base from V and 1 base from J, the junction contained 0 bases not matched to a gene.

The chain joins TRBV6-1 to TRBJ2-3, with a possible D match to TRBD2 (5 bases). The J call is uncertain, as TRBJ2-5 better fits the DNA end. From germline, CDR1 is MNHNS and CDR2 SASEGT. The CDR3 extends over 13 amino acids. The CDR3 coding sequence is TGTGCCAGCAGTCCACAAGGAGGAGCGACCCAGTACTTC. This sequence encodes CASSPQGGATQYF.

V is TRBV7-2 and J is TRBJ2-5; D ambiguous. TRBJ2-1 explains the end of the DNA better; the J call may be wrong. The germline V gene encodes CDR1 SGHTA and CDR2 FQGNSA. The CDR3 sequence is 13 residues long. The CDR3 spells CASSLAQYNEQFF. The CDR3 region has the DNA TGTGCCAGCAGCTTAGCCCAATACAATGAGCAGTTCTTC.

Concerning this clonotype itself: This likely comes from a read error, as the CDR3 has no conserved phenylalanine or tryptophan at its end. It is unclear where the CDR3 begins or ends on the DNA, so no DNA is shown, and the CDR3 is as TCRdb lists it. The V gene is TRBV7-6, the J gene TRBJ2-1; TRBD1, as called in the table, went unchecked against the DNA. The CDR3 length equals 17 residues, ends included. Germline V gene data show CDR1 as SGHVS and CDR2 as FNYEAQ. The CDR3 is CASRSGQGVNSPLHFGN.

This clonotype was counted a few times. This could be a read error, since a much larger clone is one nucleotide away. J is TRBJ1-4 and V is TRBV6-1; 7 nucleotides line up with TRBD1. Germline V gives CDR1 MNHNS, CDR2 SASEGT. This CDR3 is built from 14 residues. The CDR3 is CAIHGDSANGKLFF. CDR3 DNA: TGTGCCATCCACGGGGACAGCGCTAATGGAAAACTGTTTTTT.

Details on this clonotype: At one of its ends the junction is not consistent with the germline gene, which may arise from a read error. J is TRBJ2-1 and V is TRBV7-6; 7 nucleotides match TRBD1. The V gene's germline CDR1 is SGHVS and CDR2 FNYEAQ. This CDR3 region has 13 residues. The CDR3 sequence is CASSSDRNNEQFF. The DNA for the CDR3 is TGTGCTAGCAGCTCGGACAGGAACAATGAGCAGTTCTTC.

This chain uses TRBV12-3 or TRBV12-4 with TRBJ2-3; possible D gene TRBD1, 5 bases. The CDR3 runs to 15 residues. V lost 9 bases, J lost 0 bases, and 16 bases lay in between. CDR3 coding DNA: TGTGCCAGTCCACCGAGGACACCCAGCACAGATACGCAGTATTTT. It specifies CASPPRTPSTDTQYF.

The chain recombines TRBV6-2 or TRBV6-3 with TRBJ1-2; D is unclear. The CDR3 extends over 13 amino acids. The germline CDR1 and CDR2 sequences are MNHEY and SVGEGT. The V and J ends lost 2 bases and 4 bases respectively, with 8 bases between them. The CDR3 nucleotides read TGTGCCAGCAGTTACGTCAGCTCCTATGGCTACACCTTC. This gives the protein CASSYVSSYGYTF.

In this sample, this clonotype turned up many times. In DNA form, the CDR3 reads TGTGCCAGCAGTGCGGGACCTGGATCCTACAATGAGCAGTACTTC. Its protein is CASSAGPGSYNEQYF. This chain joins TRBV6-1 and TRBJ2-1; possibly TRBD1 or TRBD2 for D (5 bases each). The J call may be mistaken, given a closer DNA end match to TRBJ2-7. Germline V gene sequence: CDR1 MNHNS, CDR2 SASEGT. This CDR3 region has 15 residues.

This chain links TRBV7-9 with TRBJ2-7; D is unclear. The last part of the DNA fits TRBJ2-6 better; the J call may be wrong. In germline, CDR1 is SEHNR, CDR2 FQNEAQ (reference sequence). The CDR3 extends over 14 amino acids. The DNA for the CDR3 is TGTGCCAGCAGCCCCCCTACCGGGGCCAACGTCCTGACTTTC. It encodes CASSPPTGANVLTF.

V and J are TRBV7-6 and TRBJ2-1, with TRBD2 matching 15 bases. V trimming: 5 bases; J trimming: 9 bases; junction bases outside the gene matches: 8. The CDR3 covers 16 residues. Germline V gene sequence: CDR1 SGHVS, CDR2 FNYEAQ. The CDR3 loop is CASSRRTSGGAVEQFF. As DNA, the CDR3 is TGTGCCAGCAGCCGACGGACTAGCGGGGGGGCTGTTGAGCAGTTCTTC.